These 32 T cell receptor beta chains were sequenced from one sample in a study of cytomegalovirus exposure and HLA in healthy donors. PCR used 60 Vbeta primers and 13 Jbeta primers. TCRdb keeps only in-frame clones here, not all; method: immunoSEQ multiplex PCR. The sample has about 47,000 clones. The sequenced sample consisted of PBMCs. The source of these receptors is a male donor in good health and CMV-seronegative.

V and J are TRBV4-1 and TRBJ1-2; D gene uncertain. The CDR3 runs 15 residues. Germline lookup yields CDR1 MGHRA and CDR2 YSYEKL. V lost 0 bases to trimming and J lost 10 bases, with 18 bases between them. CDR3 sequence reads: CASSQEAVARAAYTF. The CDR3 nucleotides read TGCGCCAGCAGCCAAGAAGCGGTTGCACGGGCCGCCTACACCTTC.

The V and J genes are TRBV18 and TRBJ1-1; D remains ambiguous. Germline assignment: CDR1 KGHSH and CDR2 LQKENI. The CDR3 has 13 residues. Trimming removed 2 bases at V and 2 bases at J, with 6 bases between. CDR3 loop: CASSPEHNTEAFF. CDR3 nucleotides: TGTGCCAGCTCACCAGAACACAACACTGAAGCTTTCTTT.

V is TRBV30 and J is TRBJ1-6; 9 nucleotides align to TRBD1. This CDR3 is 17 amino acids long. Germline trimming cut 0 bases from V and 7 bases from J; bases unmatched to any gene: 10. From germline, CDR1 is GTSNPN and CDR2 SVGIG (reference sequence). The CDR3 loop is CAWSVPLPGQGNSPLHF. DNA of the CDR3: TGTGCCTGGAGTGTTCCCCTACCGGGACAGGGAAATTCACCCCTCCACTTT.

V gene TRBV6-5 combines with J gene TRBJ1-1, with 7 bases fitting TRBD1. The CDR3 runs to 11 residues. Germline CDR1 reads MNHEY; CDR2 reads SVGAGI. V was pared by 6 bases and J by 7 bases, with 2 bases of the junction left unmatched. CDR3 nucleotide sequence: TGTGCCAGCAGGGGGACAGTTGAAGCTTTCTTT. This gives the protein CASRGTVEAFF.

The chain links TRBV27 to TRBJ2-2, with no clear D. V lost 5 bases to trimming and J lost 1 base, with 11 bases between them. Germline CDR1 is MNHEY and CDR2 is SMNVEV (reference sequence). CDR3 length: 15 residues. The DNA for the CDR3 is TGTGCCAGCAGTCGAAGTCGGGTGAACACCGGGGAGCTGTTTTTT. Its translation: CASSRSRVNTGELFF.

In nucleotides, the CDR3 is TGTGCCACAGGACAGGGAGACTACGAGCAGTACTTC. Translation: CATGQGDYEQYF. V gene TRBV6-6 combines with J gene TRBJ2-7; 8 bases are a match to TRBD1. With V trimmed by 10 bases and J by 3 bases, 5 bases remained unmatched. The CDR3 runs to 12 residues. Germline lookup yields CDR1 MNHNY and CDR2 SVGAGI (reference sequence).

J is TRBJ2-1 and V is TRBV4-2, with D uncertain. The CDR3 spans 12 residues. Germline values: CDR1 LGHNA, CDR2 YNFKEQ. V shed 6 bases and J shed 7 bases, with 10 bases lying between them. The DNA of the CDR3 is TGTGCCAGCAGATCAGACACGAATGAGCAGTTCTTC. The encoded protein is CASRSDTNEQFF.

The V and J genes are TRBV4-1 and TRBJ1-2; D is unclear. The germline gives CDR1 MGHRA, CDR2 YSYEKL. The CDR3 is 12 residues long. Trimming took 2 bases from V and 6 from J, leaving 7 bases between them. DNA for the CDR3: TGCGCCAGCAGCCAATGGTCGGATGGCTACACCTTC. Its protein is CASSQWSDGYTF.

In DNA form, the CDR3 reads TGTGCCAGCACCACCTCAGGAGGGGTCTATGGCTACACCTTC. Translating gives CASTTSGGVYGYTF. The chain recombines TRBV7-9 with TRBJ1-2; tentatively, D is TRBD1 (5 bases). The ends were cut back, 7 bases at V and 4 bases at J, with 16 bases in the middle. The CDR3 contains 14 residues. Germline V gene sequence: CDR1 SEHNR, CDR2 FQNEAQ (reference sequence).

This chain connects TRBV5-1 to TRBJ2-2, with 8 bases that match TRBD2. After removal of 3 bases from V and 4 bases from J, the junction contained 8 bases not matched to a gene. Germline values: CDR1 SGHRS, CDR2 YFSETQ. The CDR3 runs to 16 residues. The CDR3 reads CASSSAGGRSTGELFF. DNA for the CDR3: TGCGCCAGCAGCTCCGCGGGGGGCCGCAGCACCGGGGAGCTGTTTTTT.

The chain uses TRBV5-1 and TRBJ1-2, with no clear D. V was cut by 5 bases and J by 7 bases, with 15 bases left in between. CDR3 length: 13 residues. Germline-derived CDR1 and CDR2 are SGHRS and YFSETQ. The CDR3 sequence: CASSSGGEGGYTF. In nucleotides, the CDR3 is TGCGCCAGCAGTTCAGGCGGTGAGGGTGGCTACACCTTC. The complete variable domain, with remaining parts taken from reference TRBV5-1 and TRBJ1-2, reads KAGVTQTPRYLIKTRGQQVTLSCSPISGHRSVSWYQQTPGQGLQFLFEYFSETQRNKGNFPGRFSGRQFSNSRSEMNVSTLELGDSALYLCASSSGGEGGYTFGSGTRLTVV.

The chain uses TRBV27 and TRBJ1-2; TRBD1 aligns across 7 bases. J gave up 0 bases and V 5 bases, and 3 bases lay outside the gene matches. The CDR3 has 14 residues. Looked up from germline, CDR1 is MNHEY and CDR2 is SMNVEV (reference sequence). The CDR3: CASSPQGTNYGYTF. In nucleotides, the CDR3 is TGTGCCAGCAGTCCACAGGGGACTAACTATGGCTACACCTTC.

The chain couples TRBV19 to TRBJ1-5; possible D gene TRBD1, 5 bases. The CDR3 runs 16 residues. V lost 4 bases and J 4 bases, leaving 17 bases between the germline ends. CDR1 is LNHDA and CDR2 is SQIVND in the germline V gene (reference sequence). In nucleotides, the CDR3 is TGTGCCAGTAGTACCTCCCCCAGACAGCGAAATCAGCCCCAGCATTTT. This codes for CASSTSPRQRNQPQHF.

The chain recombines TRBV6-1 with TRBJ1-2; 8 bases match TRBD1. Trimming took 6 bases from V and 5 from J; bases not matched to a gene: 2. The germline V gene encodes CDR1 MNHNS and CDR2 SASEGT. The CDR3 runs 12 residues. CDR3 protein: CASSGTGYGYTF. As DNA, the CDR3 is TGTGCCAGCAGCGGGACAGGTTATGGCTACACCTTC.

CDR3 DNA: TGTGCCAGCAGCTTGAGTGACAGGACAAACACTGAAGCTTTCTTT. Translation: CASSLSDRTNTEAFF. This chain links TRBV7-9 with TRBJ1-1; tentative D call: TRBD1 (6 bases). Germline lookup yields CDR1 SEHNR and CDR2 FQNEAQ (reference sequence). V was cut by 3 bases and J by 2 bases, with 13 bases left in between. The CDR3 runs 15 residues.

The rearrangement links TRBV5-6 to TRBJ2-1; 7 bases line up with TRBD2. V lost 4 bases, J lost 7 bases, and 11 bases stayed unmatched. Germline-derived CDR1 and CDR2 are SGHDT and YYEEEE. This CDR3 has 15 amino acids. This chain's CDR3 is CASSRAGTMRNEQFF. The CDR3 DNA is TGTGCCAGCAGCCGAGCCGGGACTATGAGGAATGAGCAGTTCTTC.

This chain links TRBV30 with TRBJ2-3, with D uncertain. The CDR3 is 13 residues long. The V gene lost 5 bases and the J gene lost 0 bases, with 9 bases spanning the gap. The V gene's germline CDR1 is GTSNPN and CDR2 SVGIG (reference sequence). CDR3 residues: CAWDITSTDTQYF. CDR3 nucleotide sequence: TGTGCCTGGGACATTACTAGCACAGATACGCAGTATTTT.

J is TRBJ1-2 and V is TRBV7-3; D uncertain. Trimming left V 5 bases short and J 3 bases short, with 16 bases between. The V gene's germline CDR1 is SGHTA and CDR2 FQGTGA. The CDR3 has 15 amino acids. DNA for the CDR3: TGTGCCAGCAGCGCCGGCCCTGGGCGGGACTATGGCTACACCTTC. It translates to CASSAGPGRDYGYTF.

The rearrangement joins TRBV30 to TRBJ1-2, with D perhaps matching TRBD1 (5 bases). The germline V gene has CDR1 GTSNPN and CDR2 SVGIG (reference sequence). The CDR3 extends over 13 amino acids. Trimming removed 5 bases at V and 4 bases at J, with 14 bases between. The CDR3 is CAWRPARGYGYTF. In nucleotides, the CDR3 is TGTGCCTGGCGTCCGGCTAGGGGCTATGGCTACACCTTC. Drawing the rest from reference TRBV30 and TRBJ1-2, the complete variable domain is SQTIHQWPATLVQPVGSPLSLECTVEGTSNPNLYWYRQAAGRGLQLLFYSVGIGQISSEVPQNLSASRPQDRQFILSSKKLLLSDSGFYLCAWRPARGYGYTFGSGTRLTVV.

This chain connects TRBV6-1 to TRBJ2-1, with D perhaps TRBD2 (5 bases). Trimming cost V 3 bases and J 10 bases, with 13 bases left between them. The CDR3 is 13 residues long. Germline CDR1 MNHNS, CDR2 SASEGT. The CDR3 is CASSDNYRREQFF. DNA of the CDR3: TGTGCCAGCAGTGATAATTACCGGAGGGAGCAGTTCTTC.

The V and J genes are TRBV6-5 and TRBJ2-4; 11 bases agree with TRBD2. From germline, CDR1 is MNHEY and CDR2 SVGAGI. V was pared by 4 bases and J by 3 bases, with 5 bases of the junction left unmatched. This CDR3 spans 16 amino acids. This chain's CDR3 is CASSLVAGGGKNIQYF. The CDR3 nucleotides are TGTGCCAGCAGTTTGGTAGCGGGGGGGGGCAAAAACATTCAGTACTTC.

The rearrangement uses TRBV6-6 and TRBJ2-1; TRBD2 aligns across 9 bases. The germline gives CDR1 MNHNY, CDR2 SVGAGI (reference sequence). Trimming took 6 bases from V and 7 from J; bases not matched to a gene: 13. This CDR3 region has 16 residues. CDR3 region: CASSSSGVAGANEQFF. CDR3 nucleotide sequence: TGTGCCAGCAGCTCTTCAGGGGTAGCGGGGGCGAATGAGCAGTTCTTC.

CDR3 amino acids: CASSYSGRTDTQYF. Written as DNA, the CDR3 is TGTGCCAGCAGCTATAGCGGGAGGACAGATACGCAGTATTTT. This rearrangement joins TRBV5-8 to TRBJ2-3; 10 nucleotides agree with TRBD2. Germline-derived CDR1 and CDR2 are SGHTS and YDEGEE. This CDR3 is 14 amino acids long. The V and J ends lost 3 bases and 3 bases, in that order; junction bases with no gene match: 1.

The chain carries TRBV5-1 and TRBJ2-7, with D perhaps matching TRBD1 (6 bases). Germline V gives CDR1 SGHRS, CDR2 YFSETQ. The CDR3 length is 15 residues. V was cut by 0 bases and J by 13 bases, with 23 bases left in between. The CDR3 sequence is CASSLGRGDGGERYF. The CDR3 DNA follows: TGCGCCAGCAGCTTGGGCAGGGGTGACGGAGGCGAGCGTTACTTC.

The chain recombines TRBV29-1 with TRBJ2-1, with D possibly matching TRBD1 (6 bases). The ends were cut back, 8 bases at V and 4 bases at J, with 12 bases in the middle. The CDR3 has 12 amino acids. Per the germline V gene, CDR1 is SQVTM and CDR2 is ANQGSEA. CDR3 DNA: TGCAGCCCACGAGGACAGTACAATGAGCAGTTCTTC. Translated: CSPRGQYNEQFF.

The chain joins TRBV10-2 to TRBJ2-5, with 12 bases matching TRBD1. The junction had 4 bases not matched to a gene; V was cut back by 2 bases and J by 3 bases. The CDR3 is made up of 16 amino acids. Germline CDR1 reads WSHSY; CDR2 reads SAAADI. The CDR3, as DNA: TGCGCCAGCAGTGAGGGGACAGGGGGCCGGGAAGAGACCCAGTACTTC. Translation: CASSEGTGGREETQYF.

V is TRBV18 and J is TRBJ2-7; perhaps TRBD1 as D (6 bases). The CDR3 totals 14 residues. Per germline, CDR1 KGHSH and CDR2 LQKENI. The V gene lost 4 bases and the J gene lost 0 bases, with 10 bases spanning the gap. The CDR3, as DNA: TGTGCCAGCTCACTGGGACAAAGCTCCTACGAGCAGTACTTC. Its protein is CASSLGQSSYEQYF.

The V gene is TRBV27, the J gene TRBJ1-2; 7 nucleotides match TRBD1. CDR3 length: 13 residues. The germline CDR1 and CDR2 sequences are MNHEY and SMNVEV (reference sequence). With 5 bases clipped from V and 8 bases from J, the junction kept 8 bases outside the gene matches. In DNA, the CDR3 is TGTGCCAGCAGTCGGACAGGTCCAGTCGGCTACACCTTC. As protein: CASSRTGPVGYTF.

The chain has TRBV7-9 and TRBJ2-5; D unresolved. Germline CDR1 is SEHNR and CDR2 is FQNEAQ (reference sequence). The V end lost 1 base, the J end lost 7 bases, and 7 bases lay between the germline ends. This CDR3 contains 12 residues. CDR3 region: CASSLVSLTQYF. In DNA form, the CDR3 reads TGTGCCAGCAGCTTAGTTTCCCTGACCCAGTACTTC.

The chain employs TRBV6-5 and TRBJ1-1, with 7 bases aligning to TRBD1. The germline CDR1 and CDR2 sequences are MNHEY and SVGAGI. The CDR3 loop spans 15 amino acids. The V and J ends lost 6 bases and 0 bases, in that order; junction bases with no gene match: 7. The CDR3 region is CASRTQTGMNTEAFF. The CDR3 DNA is TGTGCCAGCAGAACTCAGACAGGGATGAACACTGAAGCTTTCTTT.

The rearrangement links TRBV11-2 to TRBJ2-3, with a possible D match to TRBD1 (6 bases). V dropped 6 bases and J dropped 1 base, with 14 bases sitting between them. The CDR3 extends over 15 amino acids. Germline CDR1 is SGHAT and CDR2 is FQNNGV. The CDR3 reads CASRPVKGGTDTQYF. CDR3 sequence (DNA): TGTGCCAGCAGGCCCGTGAAGGGGGGCACAGATACGCAGTATTTT.

The chain couples TRBV7-6 to TRBJ2-5; 8 bases fit TRBD2. The CDR3 runs to 17 residues. The J segment lost 2 bases and the V segment lost 0 bases, leaving 8 bases of the junction unmatched. Germline V lookup: CDR1 SGHVS, CDR2 FNYEAQ. In DNA, the CDR3 is TGTGCCAGCAGCTTAGCGCCTAGCGGGCTCTTTCAAGAGACCCAGTACTTC. Amino acid sequence: CASSLAPSGLFQETQYF.